A single sample is the source of the 27 T cell receptor beta chains below, sequenced in a study of response to subunit inactivated influenza vaccine. TCRdb fed the RT-PCR reads into MiXCR, producing one record per CDR3 protein. The sample lists 530,000 or so distinct CDR3 sequences; over 25% were seen once. This material consisted of CD4+ T cells sorted from PBMCs, taken about 5 days after vaccination. The receptors originated from a man aged 50 to 59 who received an inactivated influenza vaccine.

The CDR3 loop reads CASSLEEGAYTEAFF. CDR3 sequence (DNA): TGTGCCAGCAGCTTAGAAGAGGGGGCATACACTGAAGCTTTCTTT. The chain couples TRBV7-8 to TRBJ1-1, with 7 bases lining up with TRBD1. The trim removed 1 base at V and 3 bases at J, leaving 5 bases unmatched. CDR3 length: 15 residues. The germline gives CDR1 SGHVS, CDR2 FQNEAQ.

This clonotype was seen only a few times. This rearrangement joins TRBV6-2 or TRBV6-3 to TRBJ2-1; the D gene is possibly TRBD1 (5 bases). The V end lost 5 bases, the J end lost 5 bases, and 10 bases lay between the germline ends. The CDR3 has 13 amino acids. The germline gives CDR1 MNHEY, CDR2 SVGEGT. In nucleotides, the CDR3 is TGTGCCAGCAGTATCGACAGCCACAATGAGCAGTTCTTC. It specifies CASSIDSHNEQFF.

The chain links TRBV15 to TRBJ2-3; D perhaps matches TRBD2 (5 bases). CDR3 length: 16 residues. Germline lookup yields CDR1 LNHNV and CDR2 YYDKDF (reference sequence). V was pared by 5 bases and J by 2 bases, with 17 bases between. The CDR3 here is CATSAAGDYYTDTQYF. The DNA for the CDR3 is TGTGCCACCAGCGCGGCAGGTGACTATTACACAGATACGCAGTATTTT.

This clonotype was counted many times. This chain joins TRBV5-6 and TRBJ1-2; D is unresolved. Deletions cut 4 bases from V and 6 bases from J, with 13 bases between. The CDR3 loop spans 13 amino acids. CDR1 and CDR2 from the germline V gene are SGHDT and YYEEEE. The DNA of the CDR3 is TGTGCCAGCAGCCCATCTGGGGTCCATGGCTACACCTTC. Encoded protein: CASSPSGVHGYTF.

This clonotype was recorded at least ten times. This chain joins TRBV29-1 and TRBJ1-5; D ambiguous. V dropped 3 bases and J dropped 0 bases, with 6 bases sitting between them. The CDR3 is made up of 13 amino acids. Germline V gives CDR1 SQVTM, CDR2 ANQGSEA. CDR3 region: CSVEENSNQPQHF. CDR3 sequence (DNA): TGCAGCGTTGAGGAAAATAGCAATCAGCCCCAGCATTTT.

This chain links TRBV5-1 with TRBJ1-2; D is unresolved. Germline CDR1 reads SGHRS; CDR2 reads YFSETQ. Deletions cut 3 bases from V and 8 bases from J, with 11 bases between. This CDR3 comprises 12 residues. In DNA, the CDR3 is TGCGCCAGCAGCTCGAATCAGGCCGGCTACACCTTC. It yields the protein CASSSNQAGYTF.

The V call is TRBV7-8, the J call TRBJ2-1; D is tentatively TRBD1 or TRBD2 (9 bases each). Germline V CDR1 and CDR2: SGHVS, FQNEAQ. CDR3 size: 16 residues. V was trimmed by 2 bases and J by 10 bases, leaving 21 bases between them. DNA of the CDR3: TGTGCCAGCAGCTTAATTAGTGCGGGGGGGACAGGGGAGCAGTTCTTC. It specifies CASSLISAGGTGEQFF.

J is TRBJ2-7 and V is TRBV20-1, with 8 bases matching TRBD1. The CDR3 runs 14 residues. V lost 3 bases to trimming and J lost 5 bases; unmatched junction nucleotides: 9. Germline CDR1 reads DFQATT; CDR2 reads SNEGSKA (reference sequence). The CDR3 DNA follows: TGCAGTGCTAGCCTCCCGGGCAGGGGGCACGAGCAGTACTTC. Its translation: CSASLPGRGHEQYF.

This clonotype was counted between two and nine times. The chain carries TRBV20-1 and TRBJ2-7, with D tentatively TRBD2 (5 bases). The CDR3 is 11 amino acids. Germline lookup yields CDR1 DFQATT and CDR2 SNEGSKA (reference sequence). V lost 3 bases and J lost 6, with 9 bases in between. CDR3 coding DNA: TGCAGTGCTAGGGCTAGCACCGAGCAGTACTTC. Translated, it gives CSARASTEQYF.

This clonotype was observed many times. The chain links TRBV15 to TRBJ2-1, with 16 bases fitting TRBD2. Germline V gene lookup returns CDR1 LNHNV and CDR2 YYDKDF (reference sequence). This CDR3 comprises 17 residues. V was pared by 8 bases and J by 0 bases, with 4 bases of the junction left unmatched. CDR3: CATRGTSGRVSYNEQFF. The DNA of the CDR3 is TGTGCCACCCGCGGGACTAGCGGGAGGGTCTCCTACAATGAGCAGTTCTTC.

V gene TRBV19 combines with J gene TRBJ1-1, with D maybe TRBD1 (6 bases). The CDR3 has 11 residues. Germline CDR1 reads LNHDA; CDR2 reads SQIVND (reference sequence). The V and J ends lost 4 bases and 10 bases respectively, with 10 bases between them. In DNA form, the CDR3 reads TGTGCCAGTAGTACTCGACAGGCAGCTTTCTTT. Translated: CASSTRQAAFF.

This chain joins TRBV20-1 and TRBJ1-4; 10 bases agree with TRBD1. The germline V gene has CDR1 DFQATT and CDR2 SNEGSKA (reference sequence). The J segment lost 0 bases and the V segment lost 6 bases, leaving 7 bases of the junction unmatched. The CDR3 covers 16 residues. CDR3 sequence: CSAPDRGLATNEKLFF. The CDR3 nucleotides read TGCAGTGCCCCCGACAGGGGGCTAGCAACTAATGAAAAACTGTTTTTT.

In the case of this clonotype: The junction does not match germline at one end; this may be a read error. V gene TRBV12-3 or TRBV12-4 combines with J gene TRBJ2-2, with D perhaps assigned TRBD1 or TRBD2 (6 bases each). The CDR3 is 15 amino acids. DNA for the CDR3: TGTGCCAGCAGCCTGGGGGGCAGCCTCACCGGGGAGCTGTCTTTT. Its protein is CASSLGGSLTGELSF.

V usage is TRBV12-3 or TRBV12-4 and J usage is TRBJ2-1; no reliable D call. V lost 5 bases and J 4 bases, leaving 6 bases between the germline ends. The CDR3 loop spans 12 amino acids. Here the CDR3 reads CASSRPYNEQFF. Written as DNA, the CDR3 is TGTGCCAGCAGTCGCCCGTACAATGAGCAGTTCTTC.

This clonotype was seen a handful of times. The chain combines TRBV24-1 with TRBJ1-5, with D possibly being TRBD1 (6 bases). This CDR3 has 13 amino acids. V shed 9 bases and J shed 10 bases, with 18 bases lying between them. Germline loops: CDR1 KGHDR, CDR2 SFDVKD. The CDR3 DNA is TGTGCCACCGCCGGGACACCCGGGGGACCCCAGCATTTT. Translation: CATAGTPGGPQHF.

The chain joins TRBV27 to TRBJ1-2, with 7 nucleotides matching TRBD1. Germline-derived CDR1 and CDR2 are MNHEY and SMNVEV (reference sequence). This CDR3 has 15 residues. V lost 6 bases and J lost 4; bases outside the gene matches: 11. Here the CDR3 DNA reads TGTGCCAGCAGCCGACAGGGATTGGGAAGCTATGGCTACACCTTC. Translated: CASSRQGLGSYGYTF.

The chain couples TRBV20-1 to TRBJ2-5, with 12 bases aligning to TRBD2. J was trimmed by 4 bases and V by 4 bases; bases with no gene match: 7. The CDR3 spans 15 residues. CDR1 DFQATT and CDR2 SNEGSKA come from the germline V gene (reference sequence). CDR3 coding DNA: TGCAGTGCTATTCCTAGCGGGAGGGCCGGAGAGACCCAGTACTTC. Translated: CSAIPSGRAGETQYF.

This clonotype was observed a few times. V and J are TRBV12-3 or TRBV12-4 and TRBJ2-1, with unresolved D. The CDR3 consists of 13 residues. With 2 bases removed from V and 10 bases from J, the gap between germline ends came to 12 bases. The CDR3 region is CASSLPPRDEQFF. DNA for the CDR3: TGTGCCAGCAGTTTACCCCCACGAGACGAGCAGTTCTTC.

This clonotype has more than one count but fewer than ten. This rearrangement joins TRBV11-2 to TRBJ2-7; 8 bases agree with TRBD2. The CDR3 has 15 residues. The V gene's germline CDR1 is SGHAT and CDR2 FQNNGV. The junction had 7 bases not matched to a gene; V was cut back by 4 bases and J by 2 bases. The CDR3 region is CASSSTGGGPYEQYF. The CDR3 DNA is TGTGCCAGCAGCTCCACCGGGGGGGGACCCTACGAGCAGTACTTC.

This clonotype was recorded a few times. The chain employs TRBV20-1 and TRBJ2-5, with D tentatively TRBD1 or TRBD2 (5 bases each). Trimming stripped 1 base from V and 1 base from J, with 10 bases between. Germline V CDR1 and CDR2: DFQATT, SNEGSKA (reference sequence). CDR3 length: 14 residues. This CDR3 reads CSARGGFIQETQYF. The CDR3 DNA reads TGCAGTGCTAGAGGGGGGTTTATCCAAGAGACCCAGTACTTC.

This clonotype came up a few times. The DNA for the CDR3 is TGCGCCAGCAGTTCTTGGGGGGCCGGAGGCAATGAGCAGTTCTTC. This sequence encodes CASSSWGAGGNEQFF. The V and J genes are TRBV5-1 and TRBJ2-1, with D possibly being TRBD1 or TRBD2 (6 bases each). CDR1 is SGHRS and CDR2 is YFSETQ in the germline V gene. V lost 5 bases and J lost 6, with 18 bases in between. There are 15 residues in the CDR3.

The sample holds many counts of this clonotype. The rearrangement links TRBV28 to TRBJ2-3, with D possibly matching TRBD1 (5 bases). CDR3 length: 15 amino acids. Per the germline V gene, CDR1 is MDHEN and CDR2 is SYDVKM. V was cut by 6 bases and J by 0 bases, with 13 bases left in between. The DNA for the CDR3 is TGTGCCAGCAGATACAGGACCTCTAGCACAGATACGCAGTATTTT. The encoded protein is CASRYRTSSTDTQYF.

This chain connects TRBV6-1 to TRBJ2-3; D is unclear. CDR1 is MNHNS, CDR2 SASEGT, per germline. Between the trimmed V and J ends, which lost 3 bases and 4 bases, there was a span of 20 bases. This CDR3 is 17 amino acids long. CDR3 DNA sequence: TGTGCCAGCAGTGAGATGGACCCAAGGCTCCTCGCAGATACGCAGTATTTT. Its translation is CASSEMDPRLLADTQYF.

Remarks on this clonotype: A junction boundary mismatches the germline segment, possibly from a read error. The chain is built from TRBV7-6 and TRBJ2-3; a possible D gene is TRBD2 (5 bases). The CDR3 is made up of 13 amino acids. Germline CDR1 SGHVS, CDR2 FNYEAQ. The CDR3 bases are TGTGCCAGCAGCTTCAGCGGTACAGATACGCATTATTTT. Translation gives CASSFSGTDTHYF. The full variable domain, completed using reference TRBV7-6 and TRBJ2-3, is GAGVSQSPRYKVTKRGQDVALRCDPISGHVSLYWYRQALGQGPEFLTYFNYEAQQDKSGLPNDRFSAERPEGSISTLTIQRTEQRDSAMYRCASSFSGTDTHYFGPGTRLTVL.

This sequence joins TRBV4-3 and TRBJ2-1; 7 bases are a match to TRBD2. With V trimmed by 1 base and J by 5 bases, 5 bases remained unmatched. This CDR3 contains 15 residues. Germline-derived CDR1 and CDR2 are LGHNA and YSLEER. The CDR3 nucleotides are TGCGCCAGCAGCCAAGGCGGGAGAGCGAACAATGAGCAGTTCTTC. As protein: CASSQGGRANNEQFF.

The J gene is TRBJ2-2, the V gene TRBV6-2 or TRBV6-3; TRBD1 aligns across 8 bases. The CDR3 is 14 residues long. With V trimmed by 8 bases and J by 1 base, 3 bases remained unmatched. CDR1 and CDR2 from the germline V gene are MNHEY and SVGEGT. CDR3 sequence (DNA): TGTGCCAGCGACAGGGGCCAGAACACCGGGGAGCTGTTTTTT. Amino acid sequence: CASDRGQNTGELFF.

This clonotype was seen more than once but under ten times. The chain is built from TRBV5-1 and TRBJ1-2, with D maybe TRBD1 (6 bases). Germline lookup yields CDR1 SGHRS and CDR2 YFSETQ. The CDR3 sequence is 16 residues long. V gave up 0 bases and J gave up 0 bases, with 12 bases separating them. In nucleotides, the CDR3 is TGCGCCAGCAGCTTGGACGGGACAAAGACTAACTATGGCTACACCTTC. It is translated as CASSLDGTKTNYGYTF.